This TCR beta chain was sequenced during a study of cytomegalovirus exposure and HLA in healthy donors. 60 Vbeta and 13 Jbeta primers were used in PCR. Method: immunoSEQ multiplex PCR; TCRdb's copy keeps in-frame clones and lacks some. The table records under 200,000 clones, 75% to 85% of them present only once. V was pared by 1 base and J by 2 bases, with 8 bases between. The germline V gene has CDR1 SEHNR and CDR2 FQNEAQ (reference sequence). This CDR3 region has 14 residues. The TCR comes from a woman aged 50 to 60 in good health and CMV-seronegative. What was sequenced was PBMCs. This rearrangement joins TRBV7-9 to TRBJ1-1; no firm D call. The CDR3 region is CASSLVMGNTEAFF. The CDR3 DNA sequence: TGTGCCAGCAGCTTAGTGATGGGCAACACTGAAGCTTTCTTT.